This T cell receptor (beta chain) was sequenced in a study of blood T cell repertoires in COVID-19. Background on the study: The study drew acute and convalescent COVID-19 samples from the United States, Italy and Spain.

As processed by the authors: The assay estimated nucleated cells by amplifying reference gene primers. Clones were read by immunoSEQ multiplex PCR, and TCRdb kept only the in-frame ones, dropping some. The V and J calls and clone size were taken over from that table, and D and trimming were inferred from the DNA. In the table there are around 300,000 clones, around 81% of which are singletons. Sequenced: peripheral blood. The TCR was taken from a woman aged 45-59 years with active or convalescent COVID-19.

CDR3 bases: TGTGCCAGCAGACAACAGGGAACAGGGGCCAACGTCCTGACTTTC. Its protein product is CASRQQGTGANVLTF. The chain employs TRBV27 and TRBJ2-6; TRBD1 might be the D (6 bases). The germline V gene has CDR1 MNHEY and CDR2 SMNVEV (reference sequence). CDR3 length: 15 amino acids. Between the trimmed V and J ends, which lost 6 bases and 4 bases, there was a span of 13 bases.